The 26 T cell receptor beta chains below all came from one sample that was sequenced in a study of somatic mutations in cytotoxic T cells in rheumatoid arthritis. The protocol was immunoSEQ multiplex PCR, while the TCRdb copy is restricted to in-frame clones and leaves out a portion. This table holds 9,000 or so clones, more than 70% found once. The sequencing sample was made of CD8+ T cells sorted from blood. The source of these receptors is an adult with rheumatoid arthritis.

V and J are TRBV27 and TRBJ1-1; D is unresolved. CDR3 length: 14 amino acids. In germline, CDR1 is MNHEY, CDR2 SMNVEV (reference sequence). Trimming stripped 5 bases from V and 6 bases from J, with 16 bases between. This CDR3 reads CASSRWARFAEAFF. The CDR3 DNA follows: TGTGCCAGCAGTAGGTGGGCGCGGTTCGCTGAAGCTTTCTTT.

The chain uses TRBV5-6 and TRBJ2-1, with a weak D call TRBD1 (5 bases). Trimming stripped 0 bases from V and 9 bases from J, with 10 bases between. The germline CDR1 and CDR2 sequences are SGHDT and YYEEEE. This CDR3 region has 13 residues. The CDR3 coding sequence is TGTGCCAGCAGCTTGGGGGGCTCGGGTGAGCAGTTCTTC. Protein product: CASSLGGSGEQFF.

The rearrangement links TRBV4-1 to TRBJ2-7; 7 nucleotides match TRBD1. Germline-derived CDR1 and CDR2 are MGHRA and YSYEKL. The V gene end was trimmed by 5 bases and the J gene end by 0 bases; junction bases not matched to a gene: 7. The CDR3 has 15 amino acids. CDR3 sequence: CASSVGRDSSYEQYF. The CDR3 nucleotides are TGCGCCAGCAGCGTCGGTAGGGACAGCTCCTACGAGCAGTACTTC.

The J gene is TRBJ2-5, the V gene TRBV27; 10 nucleotides match TRBD2. The junction had 3 bases not matched to a gene; V was cut back by 6 bases and J by 5 bases. The CDR3 totals 13 residues. Germline lookup yields CDR1 MNHEY and CDR2 SMNVEV (reference sequence). The CDR3 DNA is TGTGCCAGCAGATCAGCGGGAGGGGAGACCCAGTACTTC. This gives the protein CASRSAGGETQYF.

V usage is TRBV27 and J usage is TRBJ1-2; D gene uncertain. CDR3 size: 13 residues. The germline V gene has CDR1 MNHEY and CDR2 SMNVEV (reference sequence). Trimming pared 2 bases from V and 6 bases from J, leaving 10 bases between. The CDR3 is CASSLNRMNGYTF. Here the CDR3 DNA reads TGTGCCAGCAGTTTAAATAGGATGAATGGCTACACCTTC.

The J gene is TRBJ1-3, the V gene TRBV5-4; TRBD1 is a possible D gene (5 bases). Germline CDR1 and CDR2: SGHNT and YYREEE (reference sequence). Trimming removed 2 bases from V and 4 bases from J, with 10 bases in between. This CDR3 is built from 14 residues. The CDR3 bases are TGTGCCAGCAGCTTACCGGGGGACGGAAACACCATATATTTT. It specifies CASSLPGDGNTIYF.

The genes are TRBV4-3 and TRBJ1-2, with D uncertain. The germline V gene encodes CDR1 LGHNA and CDR2 YSLEER. The ends were cut back, 4 bases at V and 4 bases at J, with 13 bases in the middle. This CDR3 comprises 14 residues. DNA of the CDR3: TGCGCCAGCAGCCCGTGGAGGGCTCCCTATGGCTACACCTTC. It yields the protein CASSPWRAPYGYTF.

This rearrangement joins TRBV29-1 to TRBJ2-1; D call uncertain. Germline V gives CDR1 SQVTM, CDR2 ANQGSEA. The length of the CDR3 is 13 residues. Trimming left V 0 bases short and J 0 bases short, with 3 bases between. The DNA for the CDR3 is TGCAGCGTTGAAGAGAGCTCCTACAATGAGCAGTTCTTC. This translates into CSVEESSYNEQFF.

V is TRBV30 and J is TRBJ2-7, with D possibly TRBD2 on 6 matching bases. This CDR3 has 11 amino acids. CDR1 and CDR2 (germline): GTSNPN, SVGIG (reference sequence). The ends were cut back, 3 bases at V and 4 bases at J, with 7 bases in the middle. CDR3 residues: CAWREGYEQYF. The CDR3 coding sequence is TGTGCCTGGAGGGAGGGATACGAGCAGTACTTC.

CDR3 in amino acids: CASSLLAGGGETQYF. CDR3 DNA sequence: TGTGCCAGCAGTTTACTAGCGGGGGGTGGGGAGACCCAGTACTTC. This chain connects TRBV27 to TRBJ2-5; 11 positions agree with TRBD2. After removal of 2 bases from V and 5 bases from J, the junction contained 4 bases not matched to a gene. CDR3 length: 15 amino acids. The germline CDR1 and CDR2 sequences are MNHEY and SMNVEV (reference sequence).

This sequence joins TRBV15 and TRBJ2-1; tentatively, D is TRBD2 (6 bases). Trimming shortened V by 0 bases and J by 2 bases, and 11 bases separated the two germline ends. The CDR3 consists of 16 residues. From germline, CDR1 is LNHNV and CDR2 YYDKDF (reference sequence). CDR3 DNA: TGTGCCACCAGCAGAGATTTGGCGGGGACCTACAATGAGCAGTTCTTC. The encoded protein is CATSRDLAGTYNEQFF.

V usage is TRBV11-3 and J usage is TRBJ2-4, with 9 bases that match TRBD1. J gave up 6 bases and V 6 bases, and 9 bases lay outside the gene matches. The CDR3 runs 15 residues. Germline V gene sequence: CDR1 SGHNT, CDR2 YENEEA. CDR3 protein: CASSGGTGGTNIQYF. DNA of the CDR3: TGTGCCAGCAGTGGCGGAACAGGGGGCACAAACATTCAGTACTTC.

The genes are TRBV9 and TRBJ2-5; 11 bases fit TRBD1. J lost 4 bases, V lost 3 bases, and 8 bases had no gene match. CDR1 and CDR2 from the germline V gene are SGDLS and YYNGEE. The CDR3 has 16 amino acids. The CDR3 region has the DNA TGTGCCAGCAGCGAGGGGACAGGGGGATTCGGAGAGACCCAGTACTTC. This sequence encodes CASSEGTGGFGETQYF.

The V and J genes are TRBV6-5 and TRBJ2-5; D ambiguous. The V and J ends lost 0 bases and 5 bases respectively, with 7 bases between them. The CDR3 has 13 residues. CDR1 and CDR2 (germline): MNHEY, SVGAGI. DNA of the CDR3: TGTGCCAGCAGTTACTCAGGTGGGGAGACCCAGTACTTC. This translates into CASSYSGGETQYF.

The J gene is TRBJ2-1, the V gene TRBV9; either TRBD1 or TRBD2 may fit D (5 bases each). The germline gives CDR1 SGDLS, CDR2 YYNGEE. V lost 6 bases and J 8 bases, leaving 15 bases between the germline ends. This CDR3 spans 13 amino acids. The DNA of the CDR3 is TGTGCCAGCAACCCCGGGGTGGGGGATGAGCAGTTCTTC. Translating gives CASNPGVGDEQFF.

This chain connects TRBV6-5 to TRBJ2-2, with D possibly matching TRBD2 (5 bases). CDR3 length: 13 residues. Germline assignment: CDR1 MNHEY and CDR2 SVGAGI. V was shortened by 2 bases and J by 5 bases, with 6 bases between the two germline ends. CDR3 sequence (DNA): TGTGCCAGCAGTTACGGGAGAACCGGGGAGCTGTTTTTT. Residues: CASSYGRTGELFF.

V is TRBV27 and J is TRBJ2-7; D gene unclear. V lost 2 bases and J 4 bases, leaving 21 bases between the germline ends. This CDR3 region has 17 residues. Germline V lookup: CDR1 MNHEY, CDR2 SMNVEV (reference sequence). CDR3 in DNA: TGTGCCAGCAGTTTACGTTCTACAGCTTTATTTTCTTACGAGCAGTACTTC. Translating it yields CASSLRSTALFSYEQYF.

The chain combines TRBV11-1 with TRBJ2-3; no clear D gene. The V end lost 1 base, the J end lost 0 bases, and 5 bases lay between the germline ends. The germline V gene encodes CDR1 SGHAT and CDR2 FQDESV (reference sequence). The length of the CDR3 is 14 residues. The CDR3: CASSLVGSTDTQYF. Here the CDR3 DNA reads TGTGCCAGCAGCTTAGTGGGCAGCACAGATACGCAGTATTTT.

The chain is built from TRBV2 and TRBJ1-4; TRBD1 matches at 9 bases. The V gene end was trimmed by 6 bases and the J gene end by 4 bases; junction bases not matched to a gene: 9. Per germline, CDR1 SNHLY and CDR2 FYNNEI. This CDR3 has 16 amino acids. The CDR3 loop reads CASRIHNRGLNEKLFF. The DNA of the CDR3 is TGTGCCAGCAGGATCCATAACAGGGGGCTTAATGAAAAACTGTTTTTT. The full variable domain, with the rest looked up from reference TRBV2 and TRBJ1-4, is EPEVTQTPSHQVTQMGQEVILRCVPISNHLYFYWYRQILGQKVEFLVSFYNNEISEKSEIFDDQFSVERPDGSNFTLKIRSTKLEDSAMYFCASRIHNRGLNEKLFFGSGTQLSVL.

The chain joins TRBV27 to TRBJ2-1; 8 bases are a match to TRBD2. Germline loops: CDR1 MNHEY, CDR2 SMNVEV (reference sequence). V lost 1 base and J lost 7; bases outside the gene matches: 18. This CDR3 is built from 19 residues. CDR3 residues: CASSLYPAGAVAGNNEQFF. The CDR3 DNA follows: TGTGCCAGCAGTTTATACCCGGCAGGGGCAGTAGCGGGAAATAATGAGCAGTTCTTC.

The V call is TRBV6-4, the J call TRBJ2-7; 12 bases line up with TRBD2. Germline values: CDR1 MRHNA, CDR2 SNTAGT. The length of the CDR3 is 13 residues. Trimming at V came to 9 bases and at J to 4 bases, leaving 4 bases not matched to a gene. CDR3 sequence reads: CARRLAGEYEQYV. The CDR3 DNA reads TGTGCCAGGAGACTAGCGGGGGAGTACGAGCAGTACGTC.

This chain joins TRBV4-2 and TRBJ2-1; D is possibly TRBD1 or TRBD2 (7 bases each). V shed 4 bases and J shed 5 bases, with 15 bases lying between them. CDR3 length: 15 amino acids. Germline V gene sequence: CDR1 LGHNA, CDR2 YNFKEQ. The CDR3 protein is CASSPPGGGNNEQFF. CDR3 nucleotide sequence: TGTGCCAGCAGCCCACCAGGGGGGGGCAACAATGAGCAGTTCTTC.

This rearrangement joins TRBV11-3 to TRBJ2-1; either TRBD1 or TRBD2 may supply D (5 bases each). There are 11 residues in the CDR3. The germline V gene has CDR1 SGHNT and CDR2 YENEEA. V shed 3 bases and J shed 9 bases, with 6 bases lying between them. The CDR3 DNA sequence: TGTGCCAGCAGCTTTGGGGGTGAGCAGTTCTTC. It is translated as CASSFGGEQFF.

The chain carries TRBV11-2 and TRBJ2-1; D is uncertain. This CDR3 region has 13 residues. Trimming shortened V by 5 bases and J by 7 bases, and 12 bases separated the two germline ends. Germline V lookup: CDR1 SGHAT, CDR2 FQNNGV. CDR3 bases: TGTGCCAGCAGCGAAGGCCTGGCAAATGAGCAGTTCTTC. This codes for CASSEGLANEQFF.

This clone was counted only a few times. J is TRBJ1-5 and V is TRBV28; no firm D call. Germline V gene lookup returns CDR1 MDHEN and CDR2 SYDVKM. This CDR3 has 13 residues. V shed 5 bases and J shed 0 bases, with 5 bases lying between them. CDR3 in amino acids: CASSPLSNQPQHF. The CDR3 bases are TGTGCCAGCAGTCCACTTAGCAATCAGCCCCAGCATTTT.

This clone was observed once. V and J are TRBV7-9 and TRBJ2-1, with D unresolved. The length of the CDR3 is 15 residues. Germline V gene lookup returns CDR1 SEHNR and CDR2 FQNEAQ (reference sequence). The V end lost 1 base, the J end lost 6 bases, and 13 bases lay between the germline ends. The CDR3 here is CASSLDLTVVNEQFF. The CDR3 DNA reads TGTGCCAGCAGCTTAGACCTGACCGTTGTCAATGAGCAGTTCTTC.